This T cell receptor (beta chain) was retrieved from a study of shared clonotypes between healthy human individuals. Study findings and constraints: Naive subsets typically showed greater estimated richness than memory subsets. In this cohort, only blood was sampled, and tissue repertoires likely differ.

Here immunoSEQ multiplex PCR was the method, and the copy in TCRdb shows in-frame clones only, minus some. The repertoire consists of about 1.1 million clones, with around 82% occurring once and the leading ten covering 0.5% to 0.65%. There were no recent acute infections or vaccinations among the donors, who were healthy HIV-negative adults. Researchers partitioned CD4+ cells into CD45RA+ naive and CD45RA-negative memory subsets. Trimming shortened V by 1 base and J by 4 bases, and 14 bases separated the two germline ends. The CDR3 has 16 residues. Germline CDR1 SGHTA, CDR2 FQGNSA. Details on this clone: Its antigen is unknown.

The genes are TRBV7-2 and TRBJ2-1, with D perhaps assigned TRBD1 or TRBD2 (5 bases each). The material sequenced was memory CD4+ T cells from PBMCs. Subset reported: CD45RA-negative fraction. The clonotype originates from a young man in good health. Some clones in this sample may be carry-over from other donors' samples. CDR3 DNA: TGTGCCAGCAGCTTAGAAAGACAGCGGATTTACAATGAGCAGTTCTTC. It yields the protein CASSLERQRIYNEQFF.